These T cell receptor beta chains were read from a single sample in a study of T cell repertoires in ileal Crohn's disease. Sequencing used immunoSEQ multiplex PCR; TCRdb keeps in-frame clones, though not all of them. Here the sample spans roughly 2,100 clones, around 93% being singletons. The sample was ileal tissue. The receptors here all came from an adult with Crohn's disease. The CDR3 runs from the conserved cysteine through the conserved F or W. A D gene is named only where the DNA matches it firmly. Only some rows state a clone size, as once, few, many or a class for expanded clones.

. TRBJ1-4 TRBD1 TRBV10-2 CASRDRNEKLFF TGCGCTAGCCGGGACAGAAATGAAAAACTGTTTTTT
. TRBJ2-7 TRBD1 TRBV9 CASSDPRGQVTKTSSYEQYF TGTGCCAGCAGCGACCCCCGGGGACAGGTAACTAAAACCAGCTCCTACGAGCAGTACTTC
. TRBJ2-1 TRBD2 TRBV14 CASSQARLAGQSNEQFF TGTGCCAGCAGCCAAGCCCGACTAGCGGGTCAAAGCAATGAGCAGTTCTTC
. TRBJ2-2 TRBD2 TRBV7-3 CASSSGLANTGELFF TGTGCCAGCAGCTCGGGACTAGCGAACACCGGGGAGCTGTTTTTT
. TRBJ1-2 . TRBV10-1 CASSDKSHYGYTF TGCGCCAGCAGTGATAAAAGTCACTATGGCTACACCTTC
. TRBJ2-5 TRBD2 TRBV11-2 CASSRTSREAQYF TGTGCCAGCAGCCGGACTAGCCGAGAGGCCCAGTACTTC
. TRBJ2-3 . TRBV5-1 CASSLAGADTQYF TGCGCCAGCAGCTTGGCAGGGGCAGATACGCAGTATTTT
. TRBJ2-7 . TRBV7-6 CASSSGPNYEQYF TGTGCCAGCAGCAGCGGCCCCAACTACGAGCAGTACTTC
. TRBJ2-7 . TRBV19 CASSNRYLGGEQYF TGTGCCAGTAGTAACCGTTATCTTGGTGGCGAGCAGTACTTC
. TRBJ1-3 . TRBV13 CASSSPDGDITGNTIYF TGTGCCAGCAGCTCACCGGACGGAGACATTACTGGAAACACCATATATTTT
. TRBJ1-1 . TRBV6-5 CASSYAQRNTEAFF TGTGCCAGCAGTTACGCACAGCGGAACACTGAAGCTTTCTTT
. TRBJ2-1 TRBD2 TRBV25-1 CASRGLAGVRDEQFF TGTGCCAGCAGAGGACTAGCGGGAGTTCGGGATGAGCAGTTCTTC
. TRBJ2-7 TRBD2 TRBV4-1 CASSQDFSTSFEQYF TGCGCCAGCAGCCAAGATTTCTCGACTAGCTTCGAGCAGTACTTC
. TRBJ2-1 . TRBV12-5 CASGLTGKTYNEQFF TGTGCTAGTGGTTTGACGGGGAAAACATACAATGAGCAGTTCTTC
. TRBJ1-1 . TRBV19 CASKSSSMGQNTEAFF TGTGCCAGTAAATCGAGTTCTATGGGTCAGAACACTGAAGCTTTCTTT
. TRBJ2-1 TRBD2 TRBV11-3 CASSPGTSGRNEQFF TGTGCCAGCAGTCCCGGGACTAGCGGGAGAAATGAGCAGTTCTTC
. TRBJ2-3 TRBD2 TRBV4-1 CASSRLAGGLFTDTQYF TGCGCCAGCAGTCGACTAGCGGGAGGACTCTTCACAGATACGCAGTATTTT
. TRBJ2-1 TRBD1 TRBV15 CATSRETGRLGEQFF TGTGCCACCAGCAGAGAGACAGGGCGGTTAGGTGAGCAGTTCTTC
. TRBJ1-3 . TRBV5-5 CASSLAGGGNTIYF TGTGCCAGCAGCTTGGCCGGGGGTGGAAACACCATATATTTT
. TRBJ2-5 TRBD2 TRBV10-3 CAISDLADSQETQYF TGTGCCATCAGTGATCTAGCGGATAGCCAAGAGACCCAGTACTTC
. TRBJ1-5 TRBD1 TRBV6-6 CASSFDRGERMPQHF TGTGCCAGCAGCTTTGACAGGGGGGAACGTATGCCCCAGCATTTT
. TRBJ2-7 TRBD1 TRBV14 CASTGQGQYEQYF TGTGCCAGCACTGGACAGGGTCAATACGAGCAGTACTTC
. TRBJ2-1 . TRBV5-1 CASSLSDEQFF TGCGCCAGCAGCTTGTCTGATGAGCAGTTCTTC
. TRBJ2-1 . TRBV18 CAKAGGNEQFF TGTGCCAAGGCAGGTGGGAATGAGCAGTTCTTC
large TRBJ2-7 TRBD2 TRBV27 CASSLEAGDYEQYF TGTGCCAGCAGTTTGGAAGCGGGAGACTACGAGCAGTACTTC
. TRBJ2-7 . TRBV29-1 CSVGPDRSTYEQYF TGCAGCGTCGGCCCGGACCGCTCTACCTACGAGCAGTACTTC
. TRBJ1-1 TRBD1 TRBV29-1 CSVEVSGQGYTEAFF TGCAGCGTTGAAGTCTCAGGACAGGGCTACACTGAAGCTTTCTTT
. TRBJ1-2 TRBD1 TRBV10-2 CASRRGTGGVYTF TGCGCCAGCAGGCGAGGGACAGGGGGCGTCTACACCTTC
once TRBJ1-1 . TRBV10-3 CAISERGKTEAFF TGTGCCATCAGTGAGCGGGGGAAGACTGAAGCTTTCTTT
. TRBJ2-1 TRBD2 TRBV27 CASSSQRGDNEQFF TGTGCCAGCAGTTCCCAGCGGGGAGACAATGAGCAGTTCTTC
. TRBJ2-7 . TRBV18 CASSPQGRKGYEQYF TGTGCCAGCTCACCCCAGGGACGGAAAGGCTACGAGCAGTACTTC
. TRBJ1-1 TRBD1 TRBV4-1 CASSQDPTGTGISDTEAFF TGCGCCAGCAGCCAAGATCCAACGGGGACAGGTATCAGTGACACTGAAGCTTTCTTT
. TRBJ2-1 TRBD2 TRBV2 CASTRTRYEQFF TGTGCCAGCACCAGGACTAGATATGAGCAGTTCTTC
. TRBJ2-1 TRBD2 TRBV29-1 CSVVRERTSGNNEQFF TGCAGCGTTGTTAGGGAAAGGACTAGCGGAAACAATGAGCAGTTCTTC
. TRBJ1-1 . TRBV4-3 CASSPDPRDSTKAFF TGCGCCAGCAGCCCAGACCCCCGGGACTCCACTAAAGCTTTCTTT
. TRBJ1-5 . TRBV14 CASSQVGGNQPQHF TGTGCCAGCAGCCAAGTGGGGGGCAATCAGCCCCAGCATTTT
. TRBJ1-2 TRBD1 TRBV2 CASSDPGQPNYGYTF TGTGCCAGCAGTGACCCGGGACAGCCGAACTATGGCTACACCTTC
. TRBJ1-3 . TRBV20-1 CSAKFGNTIYF TGCAGTGCGAAATTTGGAAACACCATATATTTT
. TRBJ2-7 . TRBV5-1 CASSQGPTYEQYF TGCGCCAGCAGCCAGGGACCTACCTACGAGCAGTACTTC
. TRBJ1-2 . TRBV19 CASSTGFFYGYTF TGTGCCAGTAGTACAGGGTTTTTCTATGGCTACACCTTC
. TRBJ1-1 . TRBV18 CASSQETGQNGFEAFF TGTGCCAGCTCACAGGAAACAGGGCAAAATGGGTTTGAAGCTTTCTTT
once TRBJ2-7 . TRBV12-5 CASGLPSPF TGTGCTAGTGGTTTGCCGTCCCCCTTC
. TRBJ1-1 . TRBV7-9 CASSFEQGSNTEAFF TGTGCCAGCAGCTTCGAGCAGGGGTCTAACACTGAAGCTTTCTTT
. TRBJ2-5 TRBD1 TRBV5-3 CARSPGTGQETQYF TGTGCCAGAAGCCCTGGGACAGGCCAAGAGACCCAGTACTTC
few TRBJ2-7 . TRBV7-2 CASSIARGSYEQYF TGTGCCAGCAGCATCGCCCGGGGGTCCTACGAGCAGTACTTC
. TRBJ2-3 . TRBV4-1 CASSQGTVPKTDTQYF TGCGCCAGCAGCCAAGGTACGGTCCCAAAGACAGATACGCAGTATTTT
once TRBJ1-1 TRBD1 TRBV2 CASSSGGWEAFF TGTGCCAGCAGTTCAGGGGGCTGGGAAGCTTTCTTT
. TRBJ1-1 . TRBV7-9 CASSLDGLNTEAFF TGTGCCAGCAGCTTAGACGGCCTGAACACTGAAGCTTTCTTT
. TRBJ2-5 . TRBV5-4 CASSLGGIETQYF TGTGCCAGCAGCTTGGGCGGGATAGAGACCCAGTACTTC
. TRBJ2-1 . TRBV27 CASSLYWAEVGNEQFF TGTGCCAGCAGTTTATATTGGGCCGAAGTAGGCAATGAGCAGTTCTTC
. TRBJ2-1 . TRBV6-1 CASRAVLTSSYNEQFF TGTGCCAGCCGTGCTGTATTGACCAGCTCCTACAATGAGCAGTTCTTC
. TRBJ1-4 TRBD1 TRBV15 CATSRPGTGGFEKLFF TGTGCCACCAGCAGACCCGGGACAGGGGGTTTTGAAAAACTGTTTTTT
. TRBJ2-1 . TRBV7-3 CASSLKGFGNEQFF TGTGCCAGCAGCTTAAAGGGATTCGGCAATGAGCAGTTCTTC
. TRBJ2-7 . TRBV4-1 CASSPPPGGQAARSSYEQYF TGCGCCAGCAGCCCCCCCCCGGGGGGACAGGCGGCTAGGAGCTCCTACGAGCAGTACTTC
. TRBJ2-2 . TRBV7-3 CASSTSGNVGELFF TGTGCCAGCAGCACGTCGGGGAATGTCGGGGAGCTGTTTTTT
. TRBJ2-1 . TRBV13 CASSSSGRAYNEQFF TGTGCCAGCAGCTCGTCGGGGAGAGCCTACAATGAGCAGTTCTTC
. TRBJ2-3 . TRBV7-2 CASSLGLDTQYF TGTGCCAGCAGCTTGGGACTAGATACGCAGTATTTT
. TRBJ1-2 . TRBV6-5 CASSFSGQRGNYGYTF TGTGCCAGCAGTTTCTCAGGCCAGCGGGGAAACTATGGCTACACCTTC